What follows is one TCR beta chain and its context. What it binds is not known. The data were taken from a study of cytomegalovirus exposure and HLA in healthy donors. The study's findings and limits: The authors judged a highly shared variant cluster likely a sequencing artifact.

With 60 Vbeta and 13 Jbeta primers, the PCR was carried out. TCRdb keeps only in-frame clones here, not all; method: immunoSEQ multiplex PCR. The specimen's table records 150,000 or so clones. V was trimmed by 0 bases and J by 4 bases, leaving 10 bases between them. The V gene's germline CDR1 is KGHSY and CDR2 FQNENV. The CDR3 contains 16 residues. This sequence joins TRBV16 and TRBJ2-6; D is unresolved. The origin of this receptor is a man aged 18 to 35 in good health and CMV-seronegative. The material sequenced was PBMCs. The CDR3, as DNA: TGTGCCAGCAGCCAATCCGCGTCCCCCGGGGCCAACGTCCTGACTTTC. This encodes CASSQSASPGANVLTF.